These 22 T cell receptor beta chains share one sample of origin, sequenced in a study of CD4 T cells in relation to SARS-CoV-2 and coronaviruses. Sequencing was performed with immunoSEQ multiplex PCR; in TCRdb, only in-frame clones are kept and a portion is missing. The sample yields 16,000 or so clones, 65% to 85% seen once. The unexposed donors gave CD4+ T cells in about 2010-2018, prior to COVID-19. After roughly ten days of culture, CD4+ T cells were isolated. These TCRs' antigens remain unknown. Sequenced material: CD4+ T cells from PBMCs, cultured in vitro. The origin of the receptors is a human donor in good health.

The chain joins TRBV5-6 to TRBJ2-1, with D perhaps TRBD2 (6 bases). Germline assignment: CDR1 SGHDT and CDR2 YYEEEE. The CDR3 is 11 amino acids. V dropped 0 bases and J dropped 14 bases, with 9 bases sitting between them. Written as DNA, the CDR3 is TGTGCCAGCAGCTTGGGGAGGGCAGAGTTCTTC. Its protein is CASSLGRAEFF.

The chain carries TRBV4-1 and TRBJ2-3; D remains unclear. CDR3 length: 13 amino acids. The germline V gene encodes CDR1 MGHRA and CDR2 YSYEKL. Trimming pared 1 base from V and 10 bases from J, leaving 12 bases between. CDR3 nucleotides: TGCGCCAGCAGCCAAGGTCGTGACCTGGCGCAGTATTTT. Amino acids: CASSQGRDLAQYF.

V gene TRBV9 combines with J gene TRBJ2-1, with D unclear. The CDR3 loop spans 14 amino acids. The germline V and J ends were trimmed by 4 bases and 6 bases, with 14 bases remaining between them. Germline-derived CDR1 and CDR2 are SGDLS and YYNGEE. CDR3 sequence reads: CASSLGDYINEQFF. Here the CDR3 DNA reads TGTGCCAGCAGCCTGGGCGATTACATCAATGAGCAGTTCTTC.

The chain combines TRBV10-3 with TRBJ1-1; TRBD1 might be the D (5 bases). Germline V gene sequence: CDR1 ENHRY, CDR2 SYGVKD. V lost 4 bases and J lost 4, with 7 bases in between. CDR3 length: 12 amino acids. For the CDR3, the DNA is TGTGCCATCAGTGGGGGGGGCACTGAAGCTTTCTTT. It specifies CAISGGGTEAFF.

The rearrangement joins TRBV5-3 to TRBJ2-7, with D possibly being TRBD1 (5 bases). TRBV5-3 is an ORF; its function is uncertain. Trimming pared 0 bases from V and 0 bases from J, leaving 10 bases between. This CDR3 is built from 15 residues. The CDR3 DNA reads TGTGCCAGAAGCTTGGAAGTCAGGGACTCCTACGAGCAGTACTTC. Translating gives CARSLEVRDSYEQYF.

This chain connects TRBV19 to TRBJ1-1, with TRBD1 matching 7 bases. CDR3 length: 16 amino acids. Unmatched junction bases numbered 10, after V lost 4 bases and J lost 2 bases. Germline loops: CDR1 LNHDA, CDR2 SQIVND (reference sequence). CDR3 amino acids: CASSKWEGAINTEAFF. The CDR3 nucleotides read TGTGCCAGTAGTAAGTGGGAGGGGGCGATTAACACTGAAGCTTTCTTT.

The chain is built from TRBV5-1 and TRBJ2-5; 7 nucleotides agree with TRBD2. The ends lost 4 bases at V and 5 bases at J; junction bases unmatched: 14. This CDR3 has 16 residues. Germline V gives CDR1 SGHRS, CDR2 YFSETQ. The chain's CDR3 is CASSPSWGGSSETQYF. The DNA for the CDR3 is TGCGCCAGCAGCCCATCTTGGGGGGGTTCCTCGGAGACCCAGTACTTC. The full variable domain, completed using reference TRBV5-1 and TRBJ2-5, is KAGVTQTPRYLIKTRGQQVTLSCSPISGHRSVSWYQQTPGQGLQFLFEYFSETQRNKGNFPGRFSGRQFSNSRSEMNVSTLELGDSALYLCASSPSWGGSSETQYFGPGTRLLVL.

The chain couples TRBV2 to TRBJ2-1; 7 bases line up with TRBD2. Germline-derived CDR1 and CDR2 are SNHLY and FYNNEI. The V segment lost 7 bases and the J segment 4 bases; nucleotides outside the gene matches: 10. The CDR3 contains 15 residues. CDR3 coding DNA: TGTGCCAGCACTTTGAGGGAGGGATATTACAATGAGCAGTTCTTC. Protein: CASTLREGYYNEQFF.

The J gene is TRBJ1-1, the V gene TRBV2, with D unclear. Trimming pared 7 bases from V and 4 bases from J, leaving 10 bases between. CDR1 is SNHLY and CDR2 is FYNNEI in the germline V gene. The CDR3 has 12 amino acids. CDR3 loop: CASTSVGTEAFF. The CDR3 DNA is TGTGCCAGCACCTCAGTTGGCACTGAAGCTTTCTTT.

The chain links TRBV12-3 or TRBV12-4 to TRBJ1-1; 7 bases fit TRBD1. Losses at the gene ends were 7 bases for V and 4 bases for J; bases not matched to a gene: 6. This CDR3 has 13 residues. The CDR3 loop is CASIVTGATEAFF. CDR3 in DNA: TGTGCCAGCATCGTTACAGGGGCCACTGAAGCTTTCTTT.

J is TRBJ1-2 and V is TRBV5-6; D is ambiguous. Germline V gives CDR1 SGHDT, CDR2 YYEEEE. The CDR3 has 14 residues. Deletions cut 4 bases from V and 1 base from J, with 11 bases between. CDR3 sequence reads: CASSKQRFNYGYTF. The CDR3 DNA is TGTGCCAGCAGCAAGCAGAGATTTAACTATGGCTACACCTTC.

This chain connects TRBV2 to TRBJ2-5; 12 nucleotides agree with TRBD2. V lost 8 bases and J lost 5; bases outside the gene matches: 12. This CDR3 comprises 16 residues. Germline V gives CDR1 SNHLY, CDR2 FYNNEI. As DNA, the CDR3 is TGTGCCAGCCAGAAGCCAGGACTAGCGGGAAGGGAGACCCAGTACTTC. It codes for CASQKPGLAGRETQYF.

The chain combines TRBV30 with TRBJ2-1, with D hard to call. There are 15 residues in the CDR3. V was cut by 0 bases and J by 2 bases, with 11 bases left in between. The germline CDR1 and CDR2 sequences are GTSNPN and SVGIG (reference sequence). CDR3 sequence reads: CAWSVQGSTYNEQFF. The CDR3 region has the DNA TGTGCCTGGAGTGTACAAGGGTCCACCTACAATGAGCAGTTCTTC.

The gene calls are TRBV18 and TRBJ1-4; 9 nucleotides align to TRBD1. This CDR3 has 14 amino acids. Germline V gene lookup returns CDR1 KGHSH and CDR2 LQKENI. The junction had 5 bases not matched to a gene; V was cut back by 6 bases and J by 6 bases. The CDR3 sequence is CASSPGQGHEKLFF. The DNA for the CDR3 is TGTGCCAGCTCGCCGGGACAGGGACATGAAAAACTGTTTTTT.

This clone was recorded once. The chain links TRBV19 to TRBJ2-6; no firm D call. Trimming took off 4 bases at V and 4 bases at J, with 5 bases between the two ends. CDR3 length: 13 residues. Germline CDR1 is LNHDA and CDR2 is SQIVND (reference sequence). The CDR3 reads CASSTSGANVLTF. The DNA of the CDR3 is TGTGCCAGTAGTACAAGCGGGGCCAACGTCCTGACTTTC.

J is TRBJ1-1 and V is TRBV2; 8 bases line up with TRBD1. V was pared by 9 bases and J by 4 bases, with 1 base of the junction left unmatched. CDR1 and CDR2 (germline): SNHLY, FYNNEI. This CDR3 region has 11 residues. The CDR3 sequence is CASTGGTEAFF. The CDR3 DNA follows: TGTGCCAGTACAGGGGGCACTGAAGCTTTCTTT. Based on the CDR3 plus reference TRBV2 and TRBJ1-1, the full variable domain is EPEVTQTPSHQVTQMGQEVILRCVPISNHLYFYWYRQILGQKVEFLVSFYNNEISEKSEIFDDQFSVERPDGSNFTLKIRSTKLEDSAMYFCASTGGTEAFFGQGTRLTVV.

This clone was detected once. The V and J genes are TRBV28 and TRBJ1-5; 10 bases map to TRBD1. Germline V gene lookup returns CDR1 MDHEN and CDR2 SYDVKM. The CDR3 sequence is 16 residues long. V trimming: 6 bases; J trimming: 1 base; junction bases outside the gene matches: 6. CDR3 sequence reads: CASRPTGQGSNQPQHF. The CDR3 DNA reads TGTGCCAGCAGACCTACGGGACAGGGGAGCAATCAGCCCCAGCATTTT.

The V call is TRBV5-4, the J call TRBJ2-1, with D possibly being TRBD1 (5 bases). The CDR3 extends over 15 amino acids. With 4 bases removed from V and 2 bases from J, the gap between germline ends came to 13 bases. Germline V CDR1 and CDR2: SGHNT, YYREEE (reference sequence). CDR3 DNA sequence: TGTGCCAGCAGCCTCCTGGGGCAGCCCTACAATGAGCAGTTCTTC. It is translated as CASSLLGQPYNEQFF. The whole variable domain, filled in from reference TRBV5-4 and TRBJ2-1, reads ETGVTQSPTHLIKTRGQQVTLRCSSQSGHNTVSWYQQALGQGPQFIFQYYREEENGRGNFPPRFSGLQFPNYSSELNVNALELDDSALYLCASSLLGQPYNEQFFGPGTRLTVL.

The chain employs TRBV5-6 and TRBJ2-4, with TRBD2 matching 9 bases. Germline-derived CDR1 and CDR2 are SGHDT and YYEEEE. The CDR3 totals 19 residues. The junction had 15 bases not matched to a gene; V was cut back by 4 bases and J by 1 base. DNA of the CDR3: TGTGCCAGCAGCCGGGGGGCATGGGGCGCGGGAGGGGCCAAAAACATTCAGTACTTC. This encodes CASSRGAWGAGGAKNIQYF.

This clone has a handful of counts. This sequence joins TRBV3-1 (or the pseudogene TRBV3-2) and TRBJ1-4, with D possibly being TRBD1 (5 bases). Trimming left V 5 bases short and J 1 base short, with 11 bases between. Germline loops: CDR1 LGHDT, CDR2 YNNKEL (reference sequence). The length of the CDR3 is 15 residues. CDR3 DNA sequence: TGTGCCAGCAGCTTCCCGGGGGGAACTAATGAAAAACTGTTTTTT. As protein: CASSFPGGTNEKLFF.

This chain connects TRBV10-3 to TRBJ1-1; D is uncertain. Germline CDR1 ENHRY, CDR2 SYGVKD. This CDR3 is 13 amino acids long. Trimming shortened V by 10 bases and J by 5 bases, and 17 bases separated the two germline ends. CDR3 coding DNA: TGTGCCACCGGATCAGACGGAGGAACTGAAGCTTTCTTT. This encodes CATGSDGGTEAFF.

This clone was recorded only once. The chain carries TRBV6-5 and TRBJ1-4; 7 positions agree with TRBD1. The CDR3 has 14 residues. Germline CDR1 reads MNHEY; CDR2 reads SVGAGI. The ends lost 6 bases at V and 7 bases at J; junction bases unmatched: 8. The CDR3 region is CASSPTGTGEKLFF. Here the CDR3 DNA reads TGTGCCAGCAGCCCGACAGGGACCGGTGAAAAACTGTTTTTT.